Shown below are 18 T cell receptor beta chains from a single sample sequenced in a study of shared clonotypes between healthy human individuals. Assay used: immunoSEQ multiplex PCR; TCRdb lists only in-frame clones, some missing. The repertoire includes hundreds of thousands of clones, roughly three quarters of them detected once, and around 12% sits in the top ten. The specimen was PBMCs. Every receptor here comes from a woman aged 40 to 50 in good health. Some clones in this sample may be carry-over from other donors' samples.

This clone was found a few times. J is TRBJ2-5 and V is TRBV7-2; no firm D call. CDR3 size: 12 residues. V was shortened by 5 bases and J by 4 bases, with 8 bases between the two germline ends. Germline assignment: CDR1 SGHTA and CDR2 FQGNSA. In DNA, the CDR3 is TGTGCCAGCAGCAAGTGGTCAGAGACCCAGTACTTC. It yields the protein CASSKWSETQYF. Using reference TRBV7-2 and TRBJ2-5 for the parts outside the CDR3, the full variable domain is GAGVSQSPSNKVTEKGKDVELRCDPISGHTALYWYRQSLGQGLEFLIYFQGNSAPDKSGLPSDRFSAERTGGSVSTLTIQRTQQEDSAVYLCASSKWSETQYFGPGTRLLVL.

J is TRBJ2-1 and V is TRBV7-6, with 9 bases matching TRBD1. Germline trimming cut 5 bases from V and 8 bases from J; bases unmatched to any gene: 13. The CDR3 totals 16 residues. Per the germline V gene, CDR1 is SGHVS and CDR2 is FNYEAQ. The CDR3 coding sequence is TGTGCCAGCAGCACCAGGCCGGGACAGGGCGTCTATGAGCAGTTCTTC. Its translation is CASSTRPGQGVYEQFF.

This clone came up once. The CDR3 coding sequence is TGTGCCAGCAGTGACAAGGGGGCCGGGAGGGCCGGGACAGATACGCAGTATTTT. It encodes CASSDKGAGRAGTDTQYF. The rearrangement uses TRBV6-4 and TRBJ2-3; a possible D gene is TRBD2 (8 bases). The CDR3 runs 18 residues. The germline V and J ends were trimmed by 2 bases and 3 bases, with 21 bases remaining between them. Germline V gene lookup returns CDR1 MRHNA and CDR2 SNTAGT.

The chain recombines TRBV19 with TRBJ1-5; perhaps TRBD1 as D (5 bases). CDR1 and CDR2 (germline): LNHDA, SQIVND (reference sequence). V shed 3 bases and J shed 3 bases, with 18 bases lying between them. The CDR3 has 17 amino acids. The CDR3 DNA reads TGTGCCAGTAGTATCGGGGGACGTGGCGGTGACAATCAGCCCCAGCATTTT. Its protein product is CASSIGGRGGDNQPQHF.

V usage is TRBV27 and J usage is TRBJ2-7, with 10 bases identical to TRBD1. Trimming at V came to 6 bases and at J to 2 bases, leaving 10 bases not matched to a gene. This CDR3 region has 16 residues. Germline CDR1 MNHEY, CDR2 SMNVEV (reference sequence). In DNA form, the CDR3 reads TGTGCCAGCAGGGACAGGGGGTGGGGGGAAACCTACGAGCAGTACTTC. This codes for CASRDRGWGETYEQYF.

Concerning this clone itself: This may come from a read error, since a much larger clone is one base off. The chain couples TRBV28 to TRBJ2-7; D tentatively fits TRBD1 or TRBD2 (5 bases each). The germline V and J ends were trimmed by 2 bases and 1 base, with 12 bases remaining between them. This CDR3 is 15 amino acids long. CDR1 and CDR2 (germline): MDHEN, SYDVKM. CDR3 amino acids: CASSLQGARSYEQYF. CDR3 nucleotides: TGTGCCAGCAGTTTACAGGGAGCGAGGTCCTACGAGCAGTACTTC.

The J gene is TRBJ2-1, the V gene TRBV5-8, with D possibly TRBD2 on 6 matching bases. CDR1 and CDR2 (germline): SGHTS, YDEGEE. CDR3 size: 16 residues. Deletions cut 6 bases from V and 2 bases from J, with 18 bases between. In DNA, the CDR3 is TGTGCCAGCACCCCTGGCGGGACGGATACCTACAATGAGCAGTTCTTC. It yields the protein CASTPGGTDTYNEQFF.

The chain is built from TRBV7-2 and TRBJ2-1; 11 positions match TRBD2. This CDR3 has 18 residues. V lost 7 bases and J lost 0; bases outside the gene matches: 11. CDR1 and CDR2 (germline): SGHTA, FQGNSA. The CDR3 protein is CASTQTTSGASSYNEQFF. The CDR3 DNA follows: TGTGCCAGCACGCAAACGACTAGCGGGGCCAGCTCCTACAATGAGCAGTTCTTC.

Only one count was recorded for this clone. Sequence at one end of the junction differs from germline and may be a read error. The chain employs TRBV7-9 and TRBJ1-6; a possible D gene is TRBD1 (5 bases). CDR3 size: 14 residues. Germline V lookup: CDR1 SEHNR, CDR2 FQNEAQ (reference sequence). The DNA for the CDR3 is TGTGCCATCAGCTTCGGGACGGTTAATTCACCCCTCCACTTT. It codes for CAISFGTVNSPLHF.

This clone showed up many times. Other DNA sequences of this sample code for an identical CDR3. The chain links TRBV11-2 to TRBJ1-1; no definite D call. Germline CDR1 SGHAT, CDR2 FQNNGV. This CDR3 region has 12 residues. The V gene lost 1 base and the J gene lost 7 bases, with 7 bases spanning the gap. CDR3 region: CASSLVGLEAFF. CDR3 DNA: TGTGCCAGCAGCTTAGTAGGGCTTGAAGCTTTCTTT.

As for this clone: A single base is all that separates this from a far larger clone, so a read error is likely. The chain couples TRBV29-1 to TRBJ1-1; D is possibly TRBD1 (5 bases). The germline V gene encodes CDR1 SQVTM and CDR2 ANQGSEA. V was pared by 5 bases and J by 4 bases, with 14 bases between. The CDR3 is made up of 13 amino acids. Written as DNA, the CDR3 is TGCAGCGTTAGCAGGGACTTGAGCACTGAAGCTTTCTTT. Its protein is CSVSRDLSTEAFF.

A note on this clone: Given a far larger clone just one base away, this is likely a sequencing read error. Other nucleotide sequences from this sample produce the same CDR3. CDR3 DNA: TGTGCTTGGAGTGTACCCATATCAGGCAATCAGCCCCAGCATTTT. The encoded protein is CAWSVPISGNQPQHF. The chain couples TRBV30 to TRBJ1-5; D is unresolved. The germline CDR1 and CDR2 sequences are GTSNPN and SVGIG (reference sequence). The CDR3 consists of 15 residues.

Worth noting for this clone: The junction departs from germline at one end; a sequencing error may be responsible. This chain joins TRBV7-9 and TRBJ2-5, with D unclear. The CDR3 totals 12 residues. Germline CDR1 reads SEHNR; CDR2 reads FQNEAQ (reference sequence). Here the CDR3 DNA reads TGTGCCAGCAGCTCAGCGATCGAGACCCGGTACTTC. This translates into CASSSAIETRYF.

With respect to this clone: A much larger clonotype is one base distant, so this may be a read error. DNA of the CDR3: TGTGCCAGCAGCTTAGGAGGCGCCCCTAATCAGCCCCAGCATTTT. This sequence encodes CASSLGGAPNQPQHF. J is TRBJ1-5 and V is TRBV7-9; D is uncertain. Germline V lookup: CDR1 SEHNR, CDR2 FQNEAQ (reference sequence). V was trimmed by 1 base and J by 4 bases, leaving 11 bases between them. The CDR3 is made up of 15 amino acids.

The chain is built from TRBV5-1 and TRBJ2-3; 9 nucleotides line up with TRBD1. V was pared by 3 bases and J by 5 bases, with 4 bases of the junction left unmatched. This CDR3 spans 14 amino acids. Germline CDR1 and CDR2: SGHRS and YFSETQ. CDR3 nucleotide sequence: TGCGCCAGCAGCTCCACAGGGGGCGTAGATACGCAGTATTTT. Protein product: CASSSTGGVDTQYF.

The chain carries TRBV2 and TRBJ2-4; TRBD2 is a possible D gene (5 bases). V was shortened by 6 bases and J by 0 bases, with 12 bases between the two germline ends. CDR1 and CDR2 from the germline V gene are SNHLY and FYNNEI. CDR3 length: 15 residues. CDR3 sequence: CASSDSALAKNIQYF. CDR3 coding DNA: TGTGCCAGCAGCGATAGCGCCTTAGCCAAAAACATTCAGTACTTC.

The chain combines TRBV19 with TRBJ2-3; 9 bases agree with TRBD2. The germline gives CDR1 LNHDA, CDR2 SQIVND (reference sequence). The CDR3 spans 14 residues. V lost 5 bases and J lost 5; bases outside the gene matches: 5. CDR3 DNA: TGTGCCAGTAGTTTTAGCGGGAGTAGAGATACGCAGTATTTT. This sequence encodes CASSFSGSRDTQYF.

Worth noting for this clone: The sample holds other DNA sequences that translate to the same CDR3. The CDR3 nucleotides read TGTGCCAGCAGCTTCGGTAGGGGCTACGAGCAGTACTTC. It translates to CASSFGRGYEQYF. The chain couples TRBV11-2 to TRBJ2-7; weak D call: TRBD1 (5 bases). The CDR3 runs 13 residues. The V gene lost 3 bases and the J gene lost 3 bases, with 9 bases spanning the gap. Germline V CDR1 and CDR2: SGHAT, FQNNGV.